Below, 24 T cell receptor beta chains from the same sample are listed, as sequenced in a study of OX40 agonist ivuxolimab in advanced cancers. The protocol was immunoSEQ multiplex PCR, while the TCRdb copy is restricted to in-frame clones and leaves out a portion. The data show some 83,000 clones, with under 95% seen just once and 8.4% held by the top ten. The specimen comprised CD4+ or CD8+ T cells sorted from blood, sampled in a trial of the OX40 agonist ivuxolimab. These receptors all stem from an adult with an advanced solid tumor such as melanoma, head and neck, liver or kidney cancer.

The chain recombines TRBV19 with TRBJ2-1; D unresolved. The CDR3 has 11 amino acids. Germline CDR1 is LNHDA and CDR2 is SQIVND (reference sequence). The V gene lost 4 bases and the J gene lost 8 bases, with 6 bases spanning the gap. The CDR3 DNA reads as TGTGCCAGTAGTACCGCCTATGAGCAGTTCTTC. Translating gives CASSTAYEQFF. The variable domain in full, with the rest retrieved from reference TRBV19 and TRBJ2-1, is DGGITQSPKYLFRKEGQNVTLSCEQNLNHDAMYWYRQDPGQGLRLIYYSQIVNDFQKGDIAEGYSVSREKKESFPLTVTSAQKNPTAFYLCASSTAYEQFFGPGTRLTVL.

This chain links TRBV4-2 with TRBJ2-1; 12 bases line up with TRBD2. Germline V gives CDR1 LGHNA, CDR2 YNFKEQ. Unmatched junction bases numbered 5, after V lost 2 bases and J lost 6 bases. The CDR3 sequence is 16 residues long. The CDR3 DNA reads as TGTGCCAGCAGCCAATCTAGCGGGGGGGAAGGCAATGAGCAGTTCTTC. It yields the protein CASSQSSGGEGNEQFF.

A single count supports this clone. A junction boundary mismatches the germline segment, possibly from a read error. The CDR3 DNA reads as TGTGCTAGCAGCTTAGGGACAGGGAGCACAGATACGCAGTATTTT. Translated: CASSLGTGSTDTQYF. The chain combines TRBV7-7 with TRBJ2-3; 9 bases are shared with TRBD1. Per the germline V gene, CDR1 is SSHAT and CDR2 is FNYEAQ (reference sequence). The CDR3 spans 15 residues.

This chain joins TRBV13 and TRBJ2-7; D unresolved. V was shortened by 1 base and J by 4 bases, with 8 bases between the two germline ends. Germline V CDR1 and CDR2: PRHDT, FYEKMQ (reference sequence). This CDR3 region has 13 residues. DNA for the CDR3: TGTGCCAGCAGCTTAGCGGCTGGGTACGAGCAGTACTTC. Its translation is CASSLAAGYEQYF. The full variable domain, its missing parts supplied by reference TRBV13 and TRBJ2-7, is AAGVIQSPRHLIKEKRETATLKCYPIPRHDTVYWYQQGPGQDPQFLISFYEKMQSDKGSIPDRFSAQQFSDYHSELNMSSLELGDSALYFCASSLAAGYEQYFGPGTRLTVT.

The rearrangement uses TRBV19 and TRBJ1-5; D gene unclear. The V end lost 7 bases, the J end lost 0 bases, and 16 bases lay between the germline ends. The CDR3 runs 16 residues. Looked up from germline, CDR1 is LNHDA and CDR2 is SQIVND (reference sequence). CDR3 coding DNA: TGTGCCAGTACCAAGACACCACCGGGTAGCAATCAGCCCCAGCATTTT. Translated, it gives CASTKTPPGSNQPQHF. The variable domain in full, completed from reference TRBV19 and TRBJ1-5, reads DGGITQSPKYLFRKEGQNVTLSCEQNLNHDAMYWYRQDPGQGLRLIYYSQIVNDFQKGDIAEGYSVSREKKESFPLTVTSAQKNPTAFYLCASTKTPPGSNQPQHFGDGTRLSIL.

V and J are TRBV6-5 and TRBJ2-1, with D perhaps being TRBD1 or TRBD2 (5 bases each). The CDR3 loop spans 15 amino acids. Germline lookup yields CDR1 MNHEY and CDR2 SVGAGI. The V gene lost 4 bases and the J gene lost 2 bases, with 12 bases spanning the gap. DNA for the CDR3: TGTGCCAGCAGTTCCGTCCGGGACGCCTACAATGAGCAGTTCTTC. Amino acid sequence: CASSSVRDAYNEQFF.

This chain connects TRBV6-1 to TRBJ2-7, with no clear D. V was clipped by 2 bases and J by 2 bases, with 4 bases between them. Germline V gene lookup returns CDR1 MNHNS and CDR2 SASEGT. The CDR3 has 12 amino acids. This CDR3 reads CASSEQPYEQYF. The CDR3 bases are TGTGCCAGCAGTGAACAGCCCTACGAGCAGTACTTC.

This clone was recorded a few times. The gene calls are TRBV5-4 and TRBJ2-2; no clear D gene. Germline CDR1 SGHNT, CDR2 YYREEE (reference sequence). The length of the CDR3 is 12 residues. The V gene lost 8 bases and the J gene lost 6 bases, with 11 bases spanning the gap. The CDR3 region is CASISPSGELFF. In DNA, the CDR3 is TGTGCCAGTATCTCCCCATCCGGGGAGCTGTTTTTT.

The chain carries TRBV4-1 and TRBJ1-1; D is unresolved. V lost 2 bases and J lost 4, with 17 bases in between. The CDR3 contains 16 residues. Per germline, CDR1 MGHRA and CDR2 YSYEKL. The CDR3 coding sequence is TGCGCCAGCAGCCAAAATATTGTAGGTTTCGGCACTGAAGCTTTCTTT. Its translation is CASSQNIVGFGTEAFF.

The rearrangement uses TRBV30 and TRBJ1-5, with D perhaps matching TRBD1 (5 bases). This CDR3 is built from 14 residues. Trimming cost V 2 bases and J 4 bases, with 12 bases left between them. Germline CDR1 GTSNPN, CDR2 SVGIG (reference sequence). CDR3 nucleotide sequence: TGTGCCTGGAGTTTTACAGGATGGAATCAGCCCCAGCATTTT. Translation: CAWSFTGWNQPQHF.

The chain carries TRBV9 and TRBJ2-5, with 16 bases matching TRBD2. This CDR3 has 20 residues. Trimming took 3 bases from V and 0 from J; bases not matched to a gene: 11. Per germline, CDR1 SGDLS and CDR2 YYNGEE. CDR3 DNA sequence: TGTGCCAGCAGCGGTGCCGGGACTAGCGGGGGGGCCTCGTACCAAGAGACCCAGTACTTC. It is translated as CASSGAGTSGGASYQETQYF.

The V gene is TRBV28, the J gene TRBJ1-2, with D perhaps matching TRBD1 (5 bases). V was pared by 1 base and J by 0 bases, with 18 bases between. Looked up from germline, CDR1 is MDHEN and CDR2 is SYDVKM. This CDR3 has 18 residues. CDR3 in DNA: TGTGCCAGCAGTTTATCGGGGGGAATTAGCATAACTAACTATGGCTACACCTTC. Translation: CASSLSGGISITNYGYTF.

This clone was detected only once. The chain carries TRBV4-2 and TRBJ1-5, with a possible D match to TRBD1 (6 bases). This CDR3 is built from 17 residues. Trimming removed 3 bases from V and 4 bases from J, with 19 bases in between. The germline V gene encodes CDR1 LGHNA and CDR2 YNFKEQ. The CDR3 spells CASSQESSDSSNQPQHF. For the CDR3, the DNA is TGTGCCAGCAGCCAGGAATCGTCGGACAGCAGTAATCAGCCCCAGCATTTT.

The chain combines TRBV2 with TRBJ2-7, with 7 nucleotides matching TRBD1. This CDR3 spans 13 amino acids. The germline gives CDR1 SNHLY, CDR2 FYNNEI. The V gene end was trimmed by 8 bases and the J gene end by 3 bases; junction bases not matched to a gene: 7. In DNA form, the CDR3 reads TGTGCCAGCGCCCCCTGGGACAGCTACGAGCAGTACTTC. Translated: CASAPWDSYEQYF.

The sample holds one count of this clone. The J gene is TRBJ2-1, the V gene TRBV28; unclear D gene. The CDR3 sequence is 13 residues long. V lost 4 bases, J lost 4 bases, and 8 bases lay in between. Per the germline V gene, CDR1 is MDHEN and CDR2 is SYDVKM. In DNA form, the CDR3 reads TGTGCCAGCAGTTCGACGGCTTACAATGAGCAGTTCTTC. Amino acids: CASSSTAYNEQFF.

The rearrangement uses TRBV4-2 and TRBJ2-3; D ambiguous. Germline CDR1 reads LGHNA; CDR2 reads YNFKEQ. The V and J ends lost 0 bases and 4 bases respectively, with 8 bases between them. There are 14 residues in the CDR3. The CDR3 coding sequence is TGTGCCAGCAGCCAAGATTTGAGTTCAGATACGCAGTATTTT. Translated, it gives CASSQDLSSDTQYF.

The genes are TRBV4-3 and TRBJ1-6; TRBD1 is a possible D gene (6 bases). CDR1 and CDR2 (germline): LGHNA, YSLEER. CDR3 length: 14 amino acids. V was clipped by 8 bases and J by 8 bases, with 16 bases between them. The CDR3 DNA is TGCGCCAGCGGACCAGGGGTAGGAGATTCACCCCTCCACTTT. Protein product: CASGPGVGDSPLHF.

The chain is built from TRBV27 and TRBJ2-2; D is unresolved. This CDR3 is 14 amino acids long. Germline V gene data show CDR1 as MNHEY and CDR2 as SMNVEV (reference sequence). Trimming pared 1 base from V and 5 bases from J, leaving 8 bases between. The CDR3 loop is CASSLLVGTGELFF. The DNA for the CDR3 is TGTGCCAGCAGTTTATTGGTCGGTACCGGGGAGCTGTTTTTT.

This clone was detected only once. This chain uses TRBV7-9 with TRBJ2-1; D ambiguous. The CDR3 is 12 residues long. V was trimmed by 6 bases and J by 10 bases, leaving 13 bases between them. Germline CDR1 is SEHNR and CDR2 is FQNEAQ (reference sequence). CDR3: CASRNPSTEQFF. The CDR3 DNA follows: TGTGCCAGCAGAAACCCATCAACGGAGCAGTTCTTC.

The V call is TRBV4-3, the J call TRBJ2-1; D might be TRBD1 or TRBD2, each matching 6 bases. The V gene's germline CDR1 is LGHNA and CDR2 YSLEER. The CDR3 contains 17 residues. Trimming shortened V by 0 bases and J by 7 bases, and 19 bases separated the two germline ends. The CDR3 DNA sequence: TGCGCCAGCAGCCAAGATAGACTAGGGGGAGGCTGGAATGAGCAGTTCTTC. The encoded protein is CASSQDRLGGGWNEQFF.

CDR3 sequence (DNA): TGTGCCAGTAGTATCAGGGTAGGAAGTAACTATGGCTACACCTTC. Translation gives CASSIRVGSNYGYTF. This chain uses TRBV19 with TRBJ1-2; a weak D match, TRBD1 (5 bases). Trimming cost V 3 bases and J 1 base, with 12 bases left between them. This CDR3 is 15 amino acids long. The germline V gene encodes CDR1 LNHDA and CDR2 SQIVND (reference sequence).

The chain carries TRBV30 and TRBJ1-1; D is unclear. Germline V gene lookup returns CDR1 GTSNPN and CDR2 SVGIG (reference sequence). The CDR3 loop spans 13 amino acids. V was cut by 7 bases and J by 1 base, with 13 bases left in between. As DNA, the CDR3 is TGTGCCTTGACCGGGGTCTCGAACACTGAAGCTTTCTTT. Amino acids: CALTGVSNTEAFF.

This clone showed up just once. The gene calls are TRBV2 and TRBJ2-7, with D possibly matching TRBD2 (7 bases). V gave up 10 bases and J gave up 7 bases, with 23 bases separating them. The CDR3 length is 14 residues. Germline CDR1 reads SNHLY; CDR2 reads FYNNEI. CDR3 region: CATWGGSGDWEQYF. DNA for the CDR3: TGTGCCACCTGGGGGGGCTCGGGTGATTGGGAGCAGTACTTC. The whole variable domain, filled in from reference TRBV2 and TRBJ2-7, reads EPEVTQTPSHQVTQMGQEVILRCVPISNHLYFYWYRQILGQKVEFLVSFYNNEISEKSEIFDDQFSVERPDGSNFTLKIRSTKLEDSAMYFCATWGGSGDWEQYFGPGTRLTVT.

The rearrangement joins TRBV9 to TRBJ2-1; D might be TRBD2 (6 bases). The V end was cut by 0 bases, the J end by 9 bases, with 13 bases between. The CDR3 consists of 14 residues. CDR1 is SGDLS, CDR2 YYNGEE, per germline. In DNA, the CDR3 is TGTGCCAGCAGCGTAGGTGGGGGGTCCCCTGAGCAGTTCTTC. Translating it yields CASSVGGGSPEQFF.